This passage covers 29 T cell receptor beta chains from one sample sequenced in a study of radiotherapy plus CTLA-4 blockade in lung cancer. Sequenced by immunoSEQ multiplex PCR; TCRdb stores in-frame clones only, minus some. The sample shows about 77,000 clones, less than 85% of them seen only once. The material was peripheral blood, obtained from a patient treated with radiotherapy plus ipilimumab. The receptors were sampled from a human donor with non-small cell lung cancer whose response to radiotherapy plus ipilimumab could not be evaluated.

The chain is built from TRBV5-1 and TRBJ2-1; maybe TRBD2 (6 bases). This CDR3 region has 15 residues. V was cut by 0 bases and J by 6 bases, with 13 bases left in between. Germline V CDR1 and CDR2: SGHRS, YFSETQ. In DNA, the CDR3 is TGCGCCAGCAGCTTGGCTTACGGGGGAGGCAATGAGCAGTTCTTC. Translation gives CASSLAYGGGNEQFF.

This clone was counted a single time. The chain recombines TRBV7-6 with TRBJ1-1, with D maybe TRBD1 (6 bases). CDR3 length equals 15 residues. Between the trimmed V and J ends, which lost 0 bases and 1 base, there was a span of 9 bases. Germline V gene lookup returns CDR1 SGHVS and CDR2 FNYEAQ. CDR3 residues: CASSLAVRGNTEAFF. As DNA, the CDR3 is TGTGCCAGCAGCTTAGCGGTCAGGGGGAACACTGAAGCTTTCTTT.

This rearrangement joins TRBV5-6 to TRBJ2-5, with 10 bases that match TRBD1. The DNA end lines up better with TRBJ2-7; the J call may be wrong. The CDR3 extends over 14 amino acids. Germline CDR1 is SGHDT and CDR2 is YYEEEE. CDR3 protein: CASSWGQGLYEQYF. Written as DNA, the CDR3 is TGTGCCAGCAGCTGGGGACAGGGGCTCTACGAGCAGTACTTC.

The chain joins TRBV6-1 to TRBJ2-7; TRBD2 matches at 12 bases. V was clipped by 3 bases and J by 5 bases; unmatched bases: 8. From germline, CDR1 is MNHNS and CDR2 SASEGT. CDR3 size: 16 residues. CDR3: CASSETSGRGRNEQYF. Here the CDR3 DNA reads TGTGCCAGCAGTGAGACTAGCGGGAGAGGGCGGAACGAGCAGTACTTC.

This chain uses TRBV7-6 with TRBJ2-1; TRBD2 aligns across 9 bases. The CDR3 is made up of 16 amino acids. CDR1 and CDR2 from the germline V gene are SGHVS and FNYEAQ. V shed 5 bases, J shed 10 bases, and the junction held 15 bases outside the gene matches. As DNA, the CDR3 is TGTGCCAGCAGCCCCCAGGGAGCGGGGGGCCGTGGGGAGCAGTTCTTC. This codes for CASSPQGAGGRGEQFF.

V is TRBV7-2 and J is TRBJ2-7, with 9 bases that match TRBD1. This CDR3 has 15 residues. V lost 5 bases to trimming and J lost 6 bases; unmatched junction nucleotides: 11. CDR1 and CDR2 (germline): SGHTA, FQGNSA. As DNA, the CDR3 is TGTGCCAGCAGCCAGGAGACAGGGGGAAGGGGCGAGCAGTACTTC. This gives the protein CASSQETGGRGEQYF.

V is TRBV29-1 and J is TRBJ2-7, with a possible D match to TRBD1 (5 bases). The V and J ends lost 0 bases and 3 bases respectively, with 9 bases between them. The CDR3 sequence is 13 residues long. Per the germline V gene, CDR1 is SQVTM and CDR2 is ANQGSEA. The CDR3: CSVEDSQGYEQYF. For the CDR3, the DNA is TGCAGCGTTGAAGATAGTCAGGGCTACGAGCAGTACTTC.

This clone was found a few times. V usage is TRBV2 and J usage is TRBJ1-2; TRBD1 might be the D (5 bases). From germline, CDR1 is SNHLY and CDR2 FYNNEI. The ends were cut back, 3 bases at V and 4 bases at J, with 9 bases in the middle. This CDR3 has 13 amino acids. The CDR3 DNA sequence: TGTGCCAGCAGTGACTCAGGGTTCTATGGCTACACCTTC. It specifies CASSDSGFYGYTF.

This chain connects TRBV5-1 to TRBJ2-5; 9 bases map to TRBD1. The CDR3 is 18 amino acids. Germline values: CDR1 SGHRS, CDR2 YFSETQ. V was clipped by 0 bases and J by 3 bases; unmatched bases: 12. CDR3 region: CASSLVGQGSRSKETQYF. The CDR3 nucleotides are TGCGCCAGCAGCTTGGTGGGACAGGGCAGTAGGAGTAAAGAGACCCAGTACTTC. The whole variable domain, filled in from reference TRBV5-1 and TRBJ2-5, reads KAGVTQTPRYLIKTRGQQVTLSCSPISGHRSVSWYQQTPGQGLQFLFEYFSETQRNKGNFPGRFSGRQFSNSRSEMNVSTLELGDSALYLCASSLVGQGSRSKETQYFGPGTRLLVL.

V gene TRBV29-1 combines with J gene TRBJ1-2; 10 bases agree with TRBD1. Germline values: CDR1 SQVTM, CDR2 ANQGSEA. The J segment lost 4 bases and the V segment lost 6 bases, leaving 2 bases of the junction unmatched. The CDR3 sequence is 12 residues long. The CDR3, as DNA: TGCAGCGTGGACAGGGGGGGCTATGGCTACACCTTC. Protein: CSVDRGGYGYTF.

The gene calls are TRBV5-1 and TRBJ1-2, with D possibly being TRBD1 (5 bases). Trimming removed 0 bases from V and 6 bases from J, with 15 bases in between. Germline V gene data show CDR1 as SGHRS and CDR2 as YFSETQ. The CDR3 totals 15 residues. DNA of the CDR3: TGCGCCAGCAGCTTGGGCCCAGGGTTGGGGAATGGCTACACCTTC. It yields the protein CASSLGPGLGNGYTF.

The rearrangement uses TRBV5-1 and TRBJ1-1; 10 bases are shared with TRBD1. V trimming: 5 bases; J trimming: 6 bases; junction bases outside the gene matches: 7. This CDR3 spans 14 amino acids. The germline V gene encodes CDR1 SGHRS and CDR2 YFSETQ. The DNA of the CDR3 is TGCGCCAGCAGTTTTAGGGACAGGGGTTCTGAAGCTTTCTTT. Translated: CASSFRDRGSEAFF.

This chain connects TRBV7-6 to TRBJ2-6; 8 nucleotides agree with TRBD2. The V gene's germline CDR1 is SGHVS and CDR2 FNYEAQ. The CDR3 runs 17 residues. V was pared by 5 bases and J by 2 bases, with 8 bases of the junction left unmatched. Written as DNA, the CDR3 is TGTGCCAGCAGCCCTTTAGCGGGAAGCGCTGGGGCCAACGTCCTGACTTTC. This codes for CASSPLAGSAGANVLTF.

Worth noting for this clone: At one end, the junction sequence differs from germline, possibly due to a read error. This chain connects TRBV4-3 to TRBJ2-5; D unclear. In germline, CDR1 is LGHNA, CDR2 YSLEER. The CDR3 runs 14 residues. The DNA for the CDR3 is TGCGCCAGCAGCCAAGCGTCCCACCAGGAGACCCAGTACTTC. It specifies CASSQASHQETQYF.

This clone was seen a single time. The rearrangement uses TRBV5-1 and TRBJ1-1; 9 bases match TRBD1. Germline CDR1 reads SGHRS; CDR2 reads YFSETQ. The CDR3 length is 14 residues. V lost 4 bases to trimming and J lost 4 bases; unmatched junction nucleotides: 5. In nucleotides, the CDR3 is TGCGCCAGCAGCGGGACAGGGAGGGGCACTGAAGCTTTCTTT. Translating it yields CASSGTGRGTEAFF.

The chain is built from TRBV6-5 and TRBJ2-5, with D possibly TRBD2 on 6 matching bases. This CDR3 is built from 16 residues. CDR1 and CDR2 (germline): MNHEY, SVGAGI. Trimming took 2 bases from V and 4 from J, leaving 17 bases between them. CDR3 residues: CASSYGRGGRIETQYF. In DNA, the CDR3 is TGTGCCAGCAGTTACGGGCGGGGAGGTCGGATAGAGACCCAGTACTTC.

The rearrangement joins TRBV21-1 to TRBJ1-1; whether TRBD1, the table's D call, matches the DNA was not checked. TRBV21-1 is a pseudogene locus. This CDR3 has 14 residues. The CDR3 spells CASSKEDTHTEAFF. DNA for the CDR3: TGTGCCAGCAGCAAAGAGGACACCCACACTGAAGCTTTCTTT.

The rearrangement joins TRBV7-2 to TRBJ2-3; TRBD2 matches at 13 bases. Germline V lookup: CDR1 SGHTA, CDR2 FQGNSA. V gave up 5 bases and J gave up 1 base; unmatched junction bases: 6. The CDR3 length is 17 residues. The CDR3 nucleotides are TGTGCCAGCAGCCCCAGACTAGCGGGGGGCGGCACAGATACGCAGTATTTT. This encodes CASSPRLAGGGTDTQYF.

This clone was found a few times. V is TRBV28 and J is TRBJ2-1, with 9 bases aligning to TRBD2. V shed 5 bases, J shed 1 base, and the junction held 6 bases outside the gene matches. Per germline, CDR1 MDHEN and CDR2 SYDVKM. CDR3 length equals 16 residues. CDR3 nucleotide sequence: TGTGCCAGCAGTCTATCAAGCGGGGGGTCCTACAATGAGCAGTTCTTC. Its protein product is CASSLSSGGSYNEQFF.

The CDR3 coding sequence is TGTGCCAGCAGTTTACGACGGGGGGTGACAGATACGCAGTATTTT. Protein product: CASSLRRGVTDTQYF. The chain combines TRBV28 with TRBJ2-3, with 7 bases aligning to TRBD2. The germline CDR1 and CDR2 sequences are MDHEN and SYDVKM. V was clipped by 2 bases and J by 3 bases; unmatched bases: 5. The CDR3 extends over 15 amino acids.

DNA for the CDR3: TGTGCCATCAGAGTTAGCGGGAAAGAGACCCAGTACTTC. Translated: CAIRVSGKETQYF. The chain combines TRBV10-3 with TRBJ2-5; 8 nucleotides match TRBD2. CDR3 length equals 13 residues. J gave up 3 bases and V 6 bases, and 3 bases lay outside the gene matches. CDR1 is ENHRY and CDR2 is SYGVKD in the germline V gene.

J is TRBJ1-4 and V is TRBV2; maybe TRBD1 (5 bases). The germline V and J ends were trimmed by 0 bases and 5 bases, with 10 bases remaining between them. The V gene's germline CDR1 is SNHLY and CDR2 FYNNEI. This CDR3 is built from 15 residues. This CDR3 reads CASSEATAANEKLFF. The DNA for the CDR3 is TGTGCCAGCAGTGAAGCGACAGCCGCAAATGAAAAACTGTTTTTT.

There are many counts of this clone. The chain employs TRBV7-9 and TRBJ1-1; 9 nucleotides line up with TRBD1. With 5 bases clipped from V and 11 bases from J, the junction kept 9 bases outside the gene matches. This CDR3 region has 13 residues. Germline V CDR1 and CDR2: SEHNR, FQNEAQ (reference sequence). Written as DNA, the CDR3 is TGTGCCAGCAGCATACAGGGGGCTGGAGGGGCTTTCTTT. This encodes CASSIQGAGGAFF.

The chain combines TRBV6-1 with TRBJ1-1, with D unresolved. The CDR3 has 11 residues. Trimming took off 5 bases at V and 10 bases at J, with 11 bases between the two ends. Per the germline V gene, CDR1 is MNHNS and CDR2 is SASEGT. This CDR3 is CASSYLGRAFF. The DNA for the CDR3 is TGTGCCAGCAGTTACCTTGGGAGAGCTTTCTTT.

This clone was observed a few times. This chain connects TRBV30 to TRBJ2-2, with 7 bases matching TRBD1. CDR3 length equals 15 residues. Germline assignment: CDR1 GTSNPN and CDR2 SVGIG (reference sequence). V shed 8 bases and J 3 bases; nucleotides not matched to a gene: 12. Written as DNA, the CDR3 is TGTGCCCGCTCGAAGGGGGCGACGGACACCGGGGAGCTGTTTTTT. Protein product: CARSKGATDTGELFF.

The chain couples TRBV10-3 to TRBJ2-7; 13 positions agree with TRBD2. This CDR3 has 19 amino acids. Losses at the gene ends were 0 bases for V and 2 bases for J; bases not matched to a gene: 10. CDR1 is ENHRY, CDR2 SYGVKD, per germline. CDR3 loop: CAISESWTSGRIGAYEQYF. Written as DNA, the CDR3 is TGTGCCATCAGTGAGTCGTGGACTAGCGGGAGAATTGGGGCCTACGAGCAGTACTTC.

The chain carries TRBV11-3 and TRBJ1-2, with 8 bases that match TRBD1. The V gene end was trimmed by 5 bases and the J gene end by 6 bases; junction bases not matched to a gene: 2. Germline lookup yields CDR1 SGHNT and CDR2 YENEEA. The CDR3 covers 12 residues. The CDR3 reads CASSRTGNGYTF. DNA for the CDR3: TGTGCCAGCAGCCGGACAGGGAATGGCTACACCTTC.

The CDR3 nucleotides read TGTGCCATCAGTGCTGAACTGCCGAACACTGAAGCTTTCTTT. Amino acids: CAISAELPNTEAFF. The chain uses TRBV10-3 and TRBJ1-1, with D hard to call. V was shortened by 4 bases and J by 1 base, with 10 bases between the two germline ends. Germline-derived CDR1 and CDR2 are ENHRY and SYGVKD. CDR3 length: 14 residues.

This clone was seen a single time. The CDR3 reads CASRRTGDYEQYF. CDR3 coding DNA: TGTGCCAGCAGGCGGACAGGGGACTACGAGCAGTACTTC. The rearrangement joins TRBV7-8 to TRBJ2-5; TRBD1 aligns across 9 bases. The J call may be incorrect, as the DNA end agrees better with TRBJ2-7. Germline lookup yields CDR1 SGHVS and CDR2 FQNEAQ. The length of the CDR3 is 13 residues.